Listed below are T cell receptor beta chains from one sample, sequenced in a study of blood T cells in healthy people across ages. TCRdb re-derived calls from the 5' RACE reads in MiXCR, one entry per CDR3 protein. The top ten hold approximately 22% of the sample, which has fewer than 2,000,000 distinct CDR3 sequences, roughly two fifths seen once. The sequencing input was blood. The receptor set was obtained from a human donor in good health. The CDR3 runs from the conserved cysteine through the conserved F or W. D genes are given only for firm matches. Clone sizes are given selectively: once, few, many, or a class where the clone is expanded.

v_call	d_call	j_call	clone_size	cdr3_aa	cdr3_nt
TRBV5-1	TRBD1	TRBJ1-2	once	CASRTGTDLYGYTF	TGCGCCAGCAGGACCGGGACAGATCTCTATGGCTACACCTTC
TRBV19	NA	TRBJ2-7	NA	CASSIGVWYEQYF	TGTGCCAGTAGTATAGGAGTATGGTACGAGCAGTACTTC
TRBV6-1	TRBD2	TRBJ2-5	NA	CASSLGLAAPQETQYF	TGTGCCAGCAGCCTTGGACTAGCGGCCCCACAAGAGACCCAGTACTTC
TRBV7-2	TRBD2	TRBJ2-1	NA	CASSLQASGDREQFF	TGTGCCAGCAGCTTACAGGCTAGCGGGGATCGTGAGCAGTTCTTC
TRBV6-5	NA	TRBJ1-2	NA	CASSYSLGRLGYTF	TGTGCCAGCAGTTACTCGTTGGGGAGGTTGGGCTACACCTTC
TRBV3-1	TRBD2	TRBJ2-1	NA	CASSQNSGGANEQFF	TGTGCCAGCAGCCAAAATAGCGGGGGGGCCAATGAGCAGTTCTTC
TRBV12-3/TRBV12-4	NA	TRBJ1-2	few	CASSPGANRYGYTF	TGTGCCAGCAGTCCCGGGGCCAACCGCTATGGCTACACCTTC
TRBV5-1	TRBD1	TRBJ1-2	NA	CVSSQLQGGNYGYTF	TGCGTCAGCAGCCAATTACAGGGGGGAAACTATGGCTACACCTTC
TRBV20-1	NA	TRBJ2-7	NA	CSAQSRASYEQYF	TGCAGTGCCCAATCCAGGGCCTCCTACGAGCAGTACTTC
TRBV12-5	TRBD1	TRBJ1-1	few	CASGEQGSRNTEAFF	TGTGCTAGTGGCGAACAGGGGAGCCGGAACACTGAAGCTTTCTTT
TRBV7-2	NA	TRBJ1-2	NA	CASSLAGLGGYGYTF	TGTGCCAGCAGCTTAGCGGGGCTCGGAGGGTATGGCTACACCTTC
TRBV12-3/TRBV12-4	NA	TRBJ1-2	NA	CASSSLRYRLNGYTF	TGTGCCAGCAGCTCCCTGAGATACAGACTTAATGGCTACACCTTC
TRBV7-9	NA	TRBJ1-2	few	CASSLRLRDLYGYTF	TGTGCCAGCAGCCTTAGGCTCCGGGACCTTTATGGCTACACCTTC
TRBV6-5	NA	TRBJ1-2	NA	CASSRDRGAHYGYTF	TGTGCCAGCAGCCGAGATCGGGGGGCCCACTATGGCTACACCTTC
TRBV29-1	TRBD1	TRBJ1-2	few	CSVASGGDYGYTF	TGCAGCGTTGCGTCAGGGGGCGACTATGGCTACACCTTC
TRBV14	NA	TRBJ1-1	NA	CASSHTRNTEAFF	TGTGCCAGCAGCCATACAAGAAACACTGAAGCTTTCTTT
TRBV12-3/TRBV12-4	NA	TRBJ2-5	few	CASSFGSEETQYF	TGTGCCAGCAGTTTCGGGAGCGAAGAGACCCAGTACTTC
TRBV7-2	NA	TRBJ2-7	NA	CASSLIVGPYEQYF	TGTGCCAGCAGCTTAATTGTGGGCCCCTACGAGCAGTACTTC
TRBV30	NA	TRBJ1-2	NA	CAWTRQAPSYGYTF	TGTGCCTGGACTCGCCAGGCCCCTTCCTATGGCTACACCTTC
TRBV29-1	NA	TRBJ2-3	few	CSVEGQRTDTQYF	TGCAGCGTTGAAGGGCAGCGCACAGATACGCAGTATTTT
TRBV7-2	NA	TRBJ1-1	NA	CASTQTTLSTEAFF	TGTGCCAGCACCCAAACGACCCTGAGCACTGAAGCTTTCTTT
TRBV7-2	TRBD2	TRBJ2-7	few	CASSYYPSGASYEQYF	TGTGCCAGCAGCTATTACCCTAGCGGGGCCTCCTACGAGCAGTACTTC
TRBV12-3/TRBV12-4	TRBD2	TRBJ2-1	few	CASTIAGGRNNEQFF	TGTGCCAGCACCATAGCGGGGGGGCGAAATAATGAGCAGTTCTTC
TRBV5-1	NA	TRBJ1-2	NA	CASSLEAGPSNYGYTF	TGCGCCAGCAGCTTGGAGGCTGGGCCGTCTAACTATGGCTACACCTTC
TRBV20-1	TRBD2	TRBJ2-3	NA	CSALGTSGESPPDTQYF	TGCAGTGCCCTAGGGACTAGCGGGGAGTCGCCCCCAGATACGCAGTATTTT
TRBV6-5	NA	TRBJ2-7	few	CASSYGQGGLEQYF	TGTGCCAGCAGTTATGGGCAGGGAGGCCTCGAGCAGTACTTC
TRBV7-2	NA	TRBJ2-1	NA	CASSLVGSFSYNEQFF	TGTGCCAGCAGCTTAGTAGGTTCGTTCTCCTACAATGAGCAGTTCTTC
TRBV5-1	TRBD1	TRBJ1-2	few	CASSWDRAIYGYTF	TGCGCCAGCAGCTGGGACAGGGCTATCTATGGCTACACCTTC
TRBV4-3	TRBD1	TRBJ1-2	NA	CASSQDPTGYYGYTF	TGCGCCAGCAGCCAAGACCCGACAGGGTACTATGGCTACACCTTC
TRBV20-1	NA	TRBJ1-4	NA	CSATPDGSNEKLFF	TGCAGTGCTACCCCGGACGGTTCTAATGAAAAACTGTTTTTT
TRBV20-1	NA	TRBJ2-3	NA	CSARDPRGSQDTQYF	TGCAGTGCTAGAGATCCGCGGGGCTCCCAAGATACGCAGTATTTT
TRBV29-1	NA	TRBJ2-1	NA	CSVAGGLHYNEQFF	TGCAGCGTTGCTGGCGGGTTACACTACAATGAGCAGTTCTTC
TRBV4-1	NA	TRBJ1-4	many	CASSRVIPNEKLFF	TGCGCCAGCAGCCGGGTGATCCCTAATGAAAAACTGTTTTTT
TRBV5-1	NA	TRBJ2-3	many	CASSLEGADTQYF	TGCGCCAGCAGCTTGGAGGGGGCAGATACGCAGTATTTT
TRBV28	NA	TRBJ1-2	many	CASSRQGSNYGYTF	TGTGCCAGCAGTCGCCAGGGGTCTAACTATGGCTACACCTTC